Below are 10 T cell receptor beta chains sequenced from a single sample in a study of blood T cell repertoires in COVID-19. Some clones are missing from TCRdb's copy, which holds only in-frame ones; the method was immunoSEQ multiplex PCR. The sample has hundreds of thousands of clones, around nine tenths seen once; the top ten hold 8.8%. The sequenced material came from PBMCs or T cells enriched from blood (not recorded which). These receptors all come from a man aged 35 to 55 who had recovered from COVID-19.

The chain couples TRBV6-5 to TRBJ1-2; the D gene is possibly TRBD1 (6 bases). This CDR3 spans 15 amino acids. The germline V gene has CDR1 MNHEY and CDR2 SVGAGI. The V end lost 0 bases, the J end lost 2 bases, and 10 bases lay between the germline ends. The DNA for the CDR3 is TGTGCCAGCAGTTACTCGTACAGGGAGAACTATGGCTACACCTTC. It translates to CASSYSYRENYGYTF.

The rearrangement uses TRBV24-1 and TRBJ2-3, with 12 bases identical to TRBD2. This CDR3 contains 14 residues. V lost 9 bases to trimming and J lost 8 bases; unmatched junction nucleotides: 8. Germline V gene sequence: CDR1 KGHDR, CDR2 SFDVKD. CDR3 sequence: CATQEASGRGTQYF. The CDR3 DNA follows: TGTGCCACCCAAGAGGCTAGCGGGAGGGGTACGCAGTATTTT.

The rearrangement links TRBV11-2 to TRBJ2-2; D not certain. This CDR3 has 15 amino acids. V lost 4 bases and J lost 8, with 17 bases in between. From germline, CDR1 is SGHAT and CDR2 FQNNGV. The CDR3 DNA reads TGTGCCAGCAGCTCTAGTACGCTTAGTTTAGGGGAGCTGTTTTTT. Translating gives CASSSSTLSLGELFF.

This chain uses TRBV2 with TRBJ2-5; possible D gene TRBD1, 6 bases. Trimming took off 4 bases at V and 5 bases at J, with 8 bases between the two ends. The CDR3 runs 12 residues. CDR1 is SNHLY and CDR2 is FYNNEI in the germline V gene. CDR3 protein: CASSVRGETQYF. As DNA, the CDR3 is TGTGCCAGCAGTGTAAGGGGGGAGACCCAGTACTTC.

V is TRBV5-4 and J is TRBJ1-2, with D possibly TRBD1 on 6 matching bases. This CDR3 is built from 13 residues. The ends were cut back, 0 bases at V and 8 bases at J, with 11 bases in the middle. Germline V CDR1 and CDR2: SGHNT, YYREEE (reference sequence). CDR3 nucleotides: TGTGCCAGCAGCTTGGCCGGGACATCCGGCTACACCTTC. Translating it yields CASSLAGTSGYTF.

The chain combines TRBV7-2 with TRBJ2-1; TRBD2 might be the D (5 bases). Germline loops: CDR1 SGHTA, CDR2 FQGNSA. This CDR3 is built from 15 residues. Deletions cut 1 base from V and 0 bases from J, with 7 bases between. Here the CDR3 reads CASSLGGRSYNEQFF. The CDR3 bases are TGTGCCAGCAGCTTAGGAGGGCGCTCCTACAATGAGCAGTTCTTC.

The chain recombines TRBV13 with TRBJ2-1, with 12 bases fitting TRBD2. The V and J ends lost 0 bases and 10 bases, in that order; junction bases with no gene match: 4. Germline loops: CDR1 PRHDT, CDR2 FYEKMQ (reference sequence). The CDR3 sequence is 15 residues long. In DNA form, the CDR3 reads TGTGCCAGCAGCTTAGGACTAGCGGGGGGCTGGGAGCAGTTCTTC. This translates into CASSLGLAGGWEQFF.

The chain has TRBV19 and TRBJ2-1; D is ambiguous. The CDR3 runs 14 residues. CDR1 LNHDA and CDR2 SQIVND come from the germline V gene (reference sequence). Trimming cost V 7 bases and J 5 bases, with 15 bases left between them. The CDR3 sequence: CASINSKQNNEQFF. The DNA of the CDR3 is TGTGCCAGTATTAACAGCAAGCAAAACAATGAGCAGTTCTTC.

This sequence joins TRBV2 and TRBJ2-5, with a tentative D call TRBD1 (5 bases). V was cut by 1 base and J by 5 bases, with 8 bases left in between. Germline V gene data show CDR1 as SNHLY and CDR2 as FYNNEI. The CDR3 is made up of 13 amino acids. The CDR3 spells CASSEEGPETQYF. The CDR3, as DNA: TGTGCCAGCAGTGAAGAGGGGCCGGAGACCCAGTACTTC.

The chain uses TRBV2 and TRBJ2-1; 9 bases map to TRBD2. From germline, CDR1 is SNHLY and CDR2 FYNNEI. V was pared by 6 bases and J by 7 bases, with 10 bases of the junction left unmatched. The CDR3 has 15 amino acids. In DNA, the CDR3 is TGTGCCAGCAGGGCGGGTAGCGGGAGTAAAAATGAGCAGTTCTTC. Protein: CASRAGSGSKNEQFF.